Reported below is one T cell receptor beta chain. The read falls 3 residues short of the CDR3 end, and the missing part is taken from the germline J gene. Method: immunoSEQ multiplex PCR; TCRdb's copy keeps in-frame clones and lacks some. In all, the sample yields tens of thousands of clones. CDR1 and CDR2 from the germline V gene are SQVTM and ANQGSEA. The CDR3 covers 12 residues. This sample stems from a study of T cells in women clearing cervical HPV infection. The clonotype originates from a woman between 18 and 75 years old with a cervical HPV16 infection that either progressed to CIN3+ or cleared (not recorded which). Sequenced: blood buffy coat. V usage is TRBV29-1 and J usage is TRBJ1-4, with D possibly matching TRBD1 (5 bases). CDR3 loop: CSVVLGRRGLFF. The sequenced CDR3 bases are TGCAGCGTTGTTTTGGGCAGGAGGGGA.